This entry lists 32 T cell receptor beta chains sequenced from one sample in a study of blood T cell repertoires in COVID-19. Assay: immunoSEQ multiplex PCR; the TCRdb copy retains only in-frame clones and omits some. The sample records approximately 100,000 clones, about 85% being singletons. The specimen sequenced was peripheral blood. The receptors stem from a man aged 45-65 years in a cohort sampled during active COVID-19.

The CDR3 nucleotides read TGTGCCAGCAGGCGGGGGGGCGTGGAGACCCAGTACTTC. It codes for CASRRGGVETQYF. The J gene is TRBJ2-5, the V gene TRBV2; TRBD2 agrees at 9 bases. The V gene's germline CDR1 is SNHLY and CDR2 FYNNEI. V lost 6 bases, J lost 5 bases, and 4 bases stayed unmatched. There are 13 residues in the CDR3.

This chain uses TRBV5-8 with TRBJ2-1, with TRBD1 identical over 7 bases. The trim removed 4 bases at V and 6 bases at J, leaving 10 bases unmatched. Germline values: CDR1 SGHTS, CDR2 YDEGEE. The CDR3 sequence is 15 residues long. DNA of the CDR3: TGTGCCAGCAGCCCCGGAACAGGGGTGGTCAATGAGCAGTTCTTC. Translating gives CASSPGTGVVNEQFF.

The rearrangement links TRBV18 to TRBJ1-3, with D uncertain. Trimming cost V 2 bases and J 0 bases, with 14 bases left between them. The CDR3 is 17 amino acids. Per the germline V gene, CDR1 is KGHSH and CDR2 is LQKENI. The CDR3 region has the DNA TGTGCCAGCTCACCATTCGAGATTCATTCCTCTGGAAACACCATATATTTT. Translated, it gives CASSPFEIHSSGNTIYF.

CDR3 sequence (DNA): TGTGCCAGCAGCGGCCGACTGAGTCCCGAGACCCAGTACTTC. Its translation: CASSGRLSPETQYF. This chain connects TRBV7-9 to TRBJ2-5; D remains ambiguous. Germline V lookup: CDR1 SEHNR, CDR2 FQNEAQ (reference sequence). Trimming cost V 5 bases and J 5 bases, with 15 bases left between them. The CDR3 consists of 14 residues. The variable domain in full, with the rest retrieved from reference TRBV7-9 and TRBJ2-5, is DTGVSQNPRHKITKRGQNVTFRCDPISEHNRLYWYRQTLGQGPEFLTYFQNEAQLEKSRLLSDRFSAERPKGSFSTLEIQRTEQGDSAMYLCASSGRLSPETQYFGPGTRLLVL.

The chain recombines TRBV3-1 (or the pseudogene TRBV3-2) with TRBJ1-5; 9 nucleotides match TRBD1. Germline-derived CDR1 and CDR2 are LGHDT and YNNKEL (reference sequence). Losses at the gene ends were 3 bases for V and 6 bases for J; bases not matched to a gene: 9. This CDR3 spans 16 amino acids. CDR3 residues: CASSQGGQGSRQPQHF. CDR3 in DNA: TGTGCCAGCAGCCAGGGGGGACAGGGTAGTCGTCAGCCCCAGCATTTT.

This rearrangement joins TRBV12-3 or TRBV12-4 to TRBJ2-3, with D uncertain. This CDR3 has 12 residues. V was cut by 7 bases and J by 2 bases, with 7 bases left in between. CDR3 bases: TGTGCCAGCACCCCAGACACAGATACGCAGTATTTT. The encoded protein is CASTPDTDTQYF.

The chain has TRBV5-8 and TRBJ2-1; D is possibly TRBD1 (6 bases). Between the trimmed V and J ends, which lost 4 bases and 4 bases, there was a span of 12 bases. In germline, CDR1 is SGHTS, CDR2 YDEGEE. This CDR3 comprises 14 residues. The CDR3 DNA reads as TGTGCCAGCAGCGGGTGGGACAAATACAATGAGCAGTTCTTC. Amino acid sequence: CASSGWDKYNEQFF.

The chain carries TRBV5-4 and TRBJ1-4; D gene unclear. Trimming took off 3 bases at V and 5 bases at J, with 11 bases between the two ends. CDR3 length: 14 amino acids. Germline assignment: CDR1 SGHNT and CDR2 YYREEE (reference sequence). The CDR3 is CASSSDGGNEKLFF. The CDR3 DNA sequence: TGTGCCAGCAGCTCGGACGGAGGCAATGAAAAACTGTTTTTT.

The V gene is TRBV11-2, the J gene TRBJ2-1; D not certain. The CDR3 covers 12 residues. V gave up 2 bases and J gave up 10 bases, with 9 bases separating them. Germline assignment: CDR1 SGHAT and CDR2 FQNNGV. CDR3: CASSLRSSEQFF. In DNA form, the CDR3 reads TGTGCCAGCAGCTTACGGAGTTCCGAGCAGTTCTTC.

The chain recombines TRBV28 with TRBJ1-2; TRBD1 matches at 8 bases. This CDR3 has 12 residues. CDR1 and CDR2 (germline): MDHEN, SYDVKM. V was clipped by 6 bases and J by 6 bases; unmatched bases: 3. Here the CDR3 reads CASRTQGDGYTF. For the CDR3, the DNA is TGTGCCAGCAGAACACAGGGGGATGGCTACACCTTC.

The chain is built from TRBV15 and TRBJ2-6, with TRBD1 matching 7 bases. The CDR3 consists of 17 residues. Per germline, CDR1 LNHNV and CDR2 YYDKDF (reference sequence). Trimming removed 3 bases from V and 4 bases from J; junction bases left unmatched: 9. The CDR3 here is CATSSQRGTVGANVLTF. The CDR3 region has the DNA TGTGCCACCAGCAGCCAAAGAGGGACAGTCGGGGCCAACGTCCTGACTTTC.

This chain joins TRBV15 and TRBJ2-3, with D possibly matching TRBD2 (6 bases). Between the trimmed V and J ends, which lost 5 bases and 6 bases, there was a span of 15 bases. This CDR3 spans 14 amino acids. Germline CDR1 reads LNHNV; CDR2 reads YYDKDF (reference sequence). DNA of the CDR3: TGTGCCACCAGCGCGGGACTTCGGGGGGATACGCAGTATTTT. Encoded protein: CATSAGLRGDTQYF.

V usage is TRBV28 and J usage is TRBJ1-1; 8 positions match TRBD1. The CDR3 contains 13 residues. The ends lost 4 bases at V and 10 bases at J; junction bases unmatched: 8. The V gene's germline CDR1 is MDHEN and CDR2 SYDVKM. The CDR3 nucleotides are TGTGCCAGCAGTTGGACAGGGATGGTCCCAGCTTTCTTT. Protein sequence: CASSWTGMVPAFF.

This chain connects TRBV5-1 to TRBJ1-6, with 8 bases lining up with TRBD1. CDR3 length: 14 residues. V shed 4 bases and J 9 bases; nucleotides not matched to a gene: 6. Germline CDR1 SGHRS, CDR2 YFSETQ. This CDR3 is CASSPRDRSSPLHF. The CDR3 DNA reads as TGCGCCAGCAGCCCCAGGGACAGGTCTTCACCCCTCCACTTT.

The CDR3 DNA sequence: TGCAGCGCCCGGACAGGCCAAGAGACCCAGTACTTC. Its protein product is CSARTGQETQYF. The V call is TRBV29-1, the J call TRBJ2-5, with 7 bases fitting TRBD1. Germline loops: CDR1 SQVTM, CDR2 ANQGSEA. J lost 1 base, V lost 7 bases, and 3 bases had no gene match. The CDR3 sequence is 12 residues long.

V and J are TRBV19 and TRBJ1-2; D not certain. The CDR3 runs to 15 residues. Trimming left V 0 bases short and J 7 bases short, with 15 bases between. Germline V gene data show CDR1 as LNHDA and CDR2 as SQIVND (reference sequence). Here the CDR3 reads CASSIDKASGRGYTF. The CDR3 DNA follows: TGTGCCAGTAGTATAGATAAGGCCAGCGGGCGTGGCTACACCTTC.

The rearrangement joins TRBV18 to TRBJ2-5, with 9 bases lining up with TRBD2. Germline loops: CDR1 KGHSH, CDR2 LQKENI. This CDR3 spans 14 amino acids. With V trimmed by 5 bases and J by 4 bases, 5 bases remained unmatched. CDR3 in amino acids: CASSASGGRETQYF. The CDR3 region has the DNA TGTGCCAGCTCAGCAAGCGGGGGGCGAGAGACCCAGTACTTC. Together with reference TRBV18 and TRBJ2-5, the CDR3 gives the full variable domain: NAGVMQNPRHLVRRRGQEARLRCSPMKGHSHVYWYRQLPEEGLKFMVYLQKENIIDESGMPKERFSAEFPKEGPSILRIQQVVRGDSAAYFCASSASGGRETQYFGPGTRLLVL.

The chain couples TRBV6-5 to TRBJ1-4; D perhaps matches TRBD1 (6 bases). The V gene lost 6 bases and the J gene lost 3 bases, with 14 bases spanning the gap. CDR1 and CDR2 from the germline V gene are MNHEY and SVGAGI. This CDR3 is built from 15 residues. The CDR3 sequence: CASRPRGHPNEKLFF. In nucleotides, the CDR3 is TGTGCCAGCAGACCCCGGGGACACCCTAATGAAAAACTGTTTTTT.

The chain employs TRBV21-1 and TRBJ1-5. TRBV21-1 is designated a pseudogene. CDR3 length: 16 residues. DNA for the CDR3: TGTGCCAGCAGCCAAAAGGGGGGGTTTAGCAATCAGCCCCAGCATTTT. This sequence encodes CASSQKGGFSNQPQHF.

The V call is TRBV3-1 (or the pseudogene TRBV3-2), the J call TRBJ1-4, with D unresolved. This CDR3 has 13 amino acids. Between the trimmed V and J ends, which lost 4 bases and 8 bases, there was a span of 11 bases. The germline gives CDR1 LGHDT, CDR2 YNNKEL (reference sequence). The CDR3 loop reads CASSLSRVEKLFF. CDR3 nucleotide sequence: TGTGCCAGCAGCCTGAGCCGAGTCGAAAAACTGTTTTTT.

This clone came up a few times. The chain couples TRBV6-2 or TRBV6-3 to TRBJ2-1; maybe TRBD1 (6 bases). Trimming stripped 6 bases from V and 0 bases from J, with 12 bases between. The CDR3 is 15 amino acids. Germline loops: CDR1 MNHEY, CDR2 SVGEGT. The CDR3 reads CASSRDRSSYNEQFF. CDR3 DNA sequence: TGTGCCAGCAGCCGAGACAGGAGCTCCTACAATGAGCAGTTCTTC.

This chain links TRBV6-5 with TRBJ2-5; 7 bases fit TRBD1. V lost 6 bases to trimming and J lost 7 bases; unmatched junction nucleotides: 11. The CDR3 loop spans 14 amino acids. In germline, CDR1 is MNHEY, CDR2 SVGAGI. CDR3 DNA: TGTGCCAGCAGCCCACAGGGGTCATTTGGGACCCAGTACTTC. Translation gives CASSPQGSFGTQYF.

The J gene is TRBJ2-7, the V gene TRBV7-2; 9 bases fit TRBD2. Germline V gene lookup returns CDR1 SGHTA and CDR2 FQGNSA. Losses at the gene ends were 5 bases for V and 6 bases for J; bases not matched to a gene: 8. The CDR3 extends over 14 amino acids. The CDR3 spells CASSVTSGSGEQYF. The CDR3 nucleotides are TGTGCCAGCAGCGTAACTAGCGGGTCGGGCGAGCAGTACTTC.

In this sample, this clone turned up a few times. CDR3 nucleotide sequence: TGTGCCAGCAGCTCCGGGACAGGGTCCTACGAGCAGTACGTC. Its translation is CASSSGTGSYEQYV. The chain is built from TRBV2 and TRBJ2-7, with 9 bases fitting TRBD1. This CDR3 contains 14 residues. Germline V gives CDR1 SNHLY, CDR2 FYNNEI. The V and J ends lost 6 bases and 1 base, in that order; junction bases with no gene match: 4.

V and J are TRBV18 and TRBJ2-5; 9 nucleotides match TRBD1. CDR1 and CDR2 from the germline V gene are KGHSH and LQKENI. The length of the CDR3 is 15 residues. Trimming took 1 base from V and 5 from J; bases not matched to a gene: 5. CDR3 nucleotides: TGTGCCAGCTCACCACGGGTACAGGGGGCCGAGACCCAGTACTTC. It encodes CASSPRVQGAETQYF.

This chain joins TRBV6-1 and TRBJ1-5; D perhaps matches TRBD1 (6 bases). The CDR3 spans 15 residues. V lost 1 base and J 7 bases, leaving 14 bases between the germline ends. Per the germline V gene, CDR1 is MNHNS and CDR2 is SASEGT. CDR3 nucleotides: TGTGCCAGCAGTGAAGTCCTGGGGGCGCGGCAGCCCCAGCATTTT. Its protein product is CASSEVLGARQPQHF.

This chain uses TRBV7-9 with TRBJ1-2; D perhaps matches TRBD1 (6 bases). Germline V CDR1 and CDR2: SEHNR, FQNEAQ (reference sequence). V was shortened by 7 bases and J by 4 bases, with 13 bases between the two germline ends. The CDR3 totals 13 residues. The CDR3 bases are TGTGCCAGCACCCGGACAGTCCCCTATGGCTACACCTTC. Translating it yields CASTRTVPYGYTF.

CDR3 loop: CASAPMTGQGGWDEKLFF. As DNA, the CDR3 is TGTGCCAGCGCTCCAATGACGGGACAGGGAGGGTGGGATGAAAAACTGTTTTTT. The chain is built from TRBV7-9 and TRBJ1-4; 9 bases are a match to TRBD1. The germline gives CDR1 SEHNR, CDR2 FQNEAQ (reference sequence). The CDR3 consists of 18 residues. The V and J ends lost 8 bases and 6 bases, in that order; junction bases with no gene match: 19. The complete variable domain, with remaining parts taken from reference TRBV7-9 and TRBJ1-4, reads DTGVSQNPRHKITKRGQNVTFRCDPISEHNRLYWYRQTLGQGPEFLTYFQNEAQLEKSRLLSDRFSAERPKGSFSTLEIQRTEQGDSAMYLCASAPMTGQGGWDEKLFFGSGTQLSVL.

The V call is TRBV4-2, the J call TRBJ1-3; D unresolved. The CDR3 has 15 amino acids. V was clipped by 0 bases and J by 0 bases, with 6 bases between them. Germline V lookup: CDR1 LGHNA, CDR2 YNFKEQ. The CDR3 DNA reads as TGTGCCAGCAGCCAAGAATCCTTCTCTGGAAACACCATATATTTT. Its protein is CASSQESFSGNTIYF.

The chain employs TRBV6-5 and TRBJ2-7, with 12 positions matching TRBD2. With 7 bases clipped from V and 4 bases from J, the junction kept 8 bases outside the gene matches. This CDR3 region has 15 residues. CDR1 is MNHEY and CDR2 is SVGAGI in the germline V gene. Here the CDR3 DNA reads TGTGCCAGCAATAGCGGGACTAGCGGGCGTTACGAGCAGTACGTC. It encodes CASNSGTSGRYEQYV.

This clone was detected a few times. J is TRBJ2-1 and V is TRBV6-5; the match to TRBD2 covers 12 bases. The CDR3 is made up of 15 amino acids. Looked up from germline, CDR1 is MNHEY and CDR2 is SVGAGI. Trimming removed 6 bases from V and 7 bases from J; junction bases left unmatched: 7. The CDR3 loop is CASRTGTSGPNEQFF. The DNA of the CDR3 is TGTGCCAGCAGAACCGGGACTAGCGGGCCTAATGAGCAGTTCTTC.

This clone was seen more than once but under ten times. The chain recombines TRBV7-9 with TRBJ1-2; TRBD1 matches 8 bases. The CDR3 runs 18 residues. The germline CDR1 and CDR2 sequences are SEHNR and FQNEAQ (reference sequence). The ends lost 0 bases at V and 4 bases at J; junction bases unmatched: 13. This CDR3 is CASSLAGQGSSEAYGYTF. In nucleotides, the CDR3 is TGTGCCAGCAGCTTAGCAGGACAGGGTTCGTCCGAAGCCTATGGCTACACCTTC.